Each of the 11 T cell receptor beta chains below was sequenced from the same sample in a study of cytomegalovirus exposure and HLA in healthy donors. It was with 60 Vbeta and 13 Jbeta primers that the PCR ran. Clones were sequenced by immunoSEQ multiplex PCR, and TCRdb holds only the in-frame ones, with some missing. The repertoire includes approximately 150,000 clones, more than 60% of them detected once, and around 7% sits in the top ten. Sequencing was done on a sample of PBMCs. These receptors were taken from a woman in her forties in good health and CMV-seropositive.

The V and J genes are TRBV7-2 and TRBJ2-1; D remains unclear. Germline CDR1 is SGHTA and CDR2 is FQGNSA. V dropped 3 bases and J dropped 7 bases, with 10 bases sitting between them. The CDR3 covers 13 residues. In DNA form, the CDR3 reads TGTGCCAGCAGCTTTCGATCCCAGAATGAGCAGTTCTTC. Translation gives CASSFRSQNEQFF. The whole variable domain, remainder taken from reference TRBV7-2 and TRBJ2-1, is GAGVSQSPSNKVTEKGKDVELRCDPISGHTALYWYRQSLGQGLEFLIYFQGNSAPDKSGLPSDRFSAERTGGSVSTLTIQRTQQEDSAVYLCASSFRSQNEQFFGPGTRLTVL.

The chain uses TRBV6-5 and TRBJ2-3; possibly TRBD2 for D (7 bases). There are 15 residues in the CDR3. The germline CDR1 and CDR2 sequences are MNHEY and SVGAGI. The V and J ends lost 7 bases and 0 bases respectively, with 14 bases between them. This CDR3 reads CASTLRGGSTDTQYF. The DNA of the CDR3 is TGTGCCAGCACTCTCAGGGGAGGGAGCACAGATACGCAGTATTTT.

The chain combines TRBV6-6 with TRBJ1-2; 7 bases match TRBD1. The junction had 7 bases not matched to a gene; V was cut back by 5 bases and J by 4 bases. CDR1 and CDR2 from the germline V gene are MNHNY and SVGAGI (reference sequence). The CDR3 runs 14 residues. CDR3: CASSPRAGGYGYTF. DNA of the CDR3: TGTGCCAGCAGTCCCCGCGCAGGGGGCTATGGCTACACCTTC.

V gene TRBV9 combines with J gene TRBJ2-1, with 8 nucleotides matching TRBD2. The CDR3 is made up of 16 amino acids. V gave up 3 bases and J gave up 1 base; unmatched junction bases: 6. Germline CDR1 and CDR2: SGDLS and YYNGEE. The CDR3 DNA is TGTGCCAGCAGCGCGGGGGGGGGCCTTTCCTACAATGAGCAGTTCTTC. Protein sequence: CASSAGGGLSYNEQFF.

A few counts support this clone. The sample has other DNA sequences that encode this CDR3 too. This rearrangement joins TRBV13 to TRBJ2-7, with 7 bases fitting TRBD1. Germline assignment: CDR1 PRHDT and CDR2 FYEKMQ (reference sequence). The ends lost 2 bases at V and 2 bases at J; junction bases unmatched: 12. The CDR3 is made up of 17 amino acids. The CDR3 reads CASSLRGGRDSPYEQYF. In DNA form, the CDR3 reads TGTGCCAGCAGCTTACGGGGCGGCAGGGACAGTCCCTACGAGCAGTACTTC. The whole variable domain, remainder taken from reference TRBV13 and TRBJ2-7, is AAGVIQSPRHLIKEKRETATLKCYPIPRHDTVYWYQQGPGQDPQFLISFYEKMQSDKGSIPDRFSAQQFSDYHSELNMSSLELGDSALYFCASSLRGGRDSPYEQYFGPGTRLTVT.

The rearrangement joins TRBV28 to TRBJ1-4; D remains ambiguous. Germline assignment: CDR1 MDHEN and CDR2 SYDVKM. Trimming shortened V by 6 bases and J by 5 bases, and 13 bases separated the two germline ends. The CDR3 length is 14 residues. This chain's CDR3 is CASRPRRLNEKLFF. The DNA of the CDR3 is TGTGCCAGCAGACCTAGGAGATTGAATGAAAAACTGTTTTTT.

The V gene is TRBV7-6, the J gene TRBJ1-2, with a weak D call TRBD1 (5 bases). Germline CDR1 reads SGHVS; CDR2 reads FNYEAQ. The ends were cut back, 1 base at V and 8 bases at J, with 11 bases in the middle. The CDR3 consists of 13 residues. This CDR3 reads CASSLEKGYGYTF. The CDR3 DNA is TGTGCCAGCAGCTTAGAGAAGGGGTACGGCTACACCTTC.

V usage is TRBV7-9 and J usage is TRBJ2-2, with D possibly being TRBD1 (6 bases). Trimming took 0 bases from V and 1 from J, leaving 6 bases between them. CDR3 length: 15 amino acids. Germline assignment: CDR1 SEHNR and CDR2 FQNEAQ (reference sequence). CDR3 bases: TGTGCCAGCAGCTTAGCCAGGGGGAACACCGGGGAGCTGTTTTTT. It codes for CASSLARGNTGELFF.

CDR3 in amino acids: CASSQNPGGNQPQHF. Written as DNA, the CDR3 is TGCGCCAGCAGCCAAAACCCGGGGGGGAATCAGCCCCAGCATTTT. This chain links TRBV4-3 with TRBJ1-5, with a weak D call TRBD1 (5 bases). CDR1 LGHNA and CDR2 YSLEER come from the germline V gene. This CDR3 has 15 amino acids. Trimming removed 2 bases at V and 4 bases at J, with 12 bases between.

The chain combines TRBV4-2 with TRBJ1-2; 7 nucleotides line up with TRBD1. CDR3 length: 16 residues. J gave up 3 bases and V 0 bases, and 7 bases lay outside the gene matches. Germline V gene data show CDR1 as LGHNA and CDR2 as YNFKEQ. The CDR3 loop is CASSQDPGQVDYGYTF. In nucleotides, the CDR3 is TGTGCCAGCAGCCAAGATCCCGGACAGGTGGACTATGGCTACACCTTC.

The chain joins TRBV25-1 to TRBJ1-2; D call uncertain. This CDR3 is built from 13 residues. The V gene lost 5 bases and the J gene lost 7 bases, with 14 bases spanning the gap. Germline V gene sequence: CDR1 MGHDK, CDR2 SYGVNS. The CDR3 loop reads CASSRSGVTGYTF. The CDR3 region has the DNA TGTGCCAGCAGTCGTAGCGGGGTTACTGGCTACACCTTC.